The 6 T cell receptor beta chains listed next were all sequenced from one sample in a study of monozygotic twins with cystic fibrosis. TCRdb's table, derived via immunoSEQ multiplex PCR, lists solely in-frame clones and lacks some. The table shows about 35,000 clones, with more than 60% occurring only once. Specimen: blood. Receptor source: a girl between 5 and 17 years old with cystic fibrosis.

This clone was picked up one time. The chain has TRBV15 and TRBJ1-2; 9 bases agree with TRBD1. J lost 6 bases, V lost 0 bases, and 8 bases had no gene match. Germline CDR1 and CDR2: LNHNV and YYDKDF (reference sequence). The CDR3 covers 16 residues. The CDR3 bases are TGTGCCACCAGCAGAGACCGAACCCGGGACAGGGATGGCTACACCTTC. Translation gives CATSRDRTRDRDGYTF.

The chain has TRBV19 and TRBJ2-1; 7 bases agree with TRBD2. Losses at the gene ends were 4 bases for V and 7 bases for J; bases not matched to a gene: 16. The V gene's germline CDR1 is LNHDA and CDR2 SQIVND (reference sequence). The CDR3 contains 17 residues. The CDR3 sequence: CASSRGEGFEVKNEQFF. CDR3 DNA: TGTGCCAGTAGTAGGGGGGAGGGCTTTGAGGTCAAGAATGAGCAGTTCTTC.

The chain is built from TRBV9 and TRBJ2-5; 7 bases fit TRBD2. The CDR3 has 18 amino acids. Germline assignment: CDR1 SGDLS and CDR2 YYNGEE. After removal of 0 bases from V and 5 bases from J, the junction contained 16 bases not matched to a gene. This CDR3 is CASSVGVRVAGLGETQYF. The CDR3 DNA reads TGTGCCAGCAGCGTAGGAGTGAGGGTAGCGGGCCTGGGGGAGACCCAGTACTTC.

With regard to this clone: At one boundary the junction diverges from the germline segment, which might be a read error. The CDR3 DNA follows: TGTGCCATCAGTTCCGGACAGGGGGCGTATTTGAAGACTGAAGCTTTCTTT. Translated: CAISSGQGAYLKTEAFF. This rearrangement joins TRBV10-3 to TRBJ1-1; 11 nucleotides line up with TRBD1. The CDR3 sequence is 17 residues long. Germline V gene sequence: CDR1 ENHRY, CDR2 SYGVKD.

The rearrangement joins TRBV30 to TRBJ1-5, with 7 bases identical to TRBD1. The CDR3 is made up of 13 amino acids. Per germline, CDR1 GTSNPN and CDR2 SVGIG (reference sequence). V shed 2 bases, J shed 6 bases, and the junction held 4 bases outside the gene matches. CDR3 bases: TGTGCCTGGAGTACGGCAGGGGGTCAGCCCCAGCATTTT. This sequence encodes CAWSTAGGQPQHF.

This chain joins TRBV5-4 and TRBJ2-1; D remains unclear. Germline V gene data show CDR1 as SGHNT and CDR2 as YYREEE (reference sequence). The CDR3 length is 13 residues. Trimming pared 1 base from V and 7 bases from J, leaving 9 bases between. In DNA, the CDR3 is TGTGCCAGCAGCTTGTTTATGATGAATGAGCAGTTCTTC. Its protein is CASSLFMMNEQFF.